The source of this TCR beta chain is a study of OX40 agonist ivuxolimab in advanced cancers. Study summary: Subjects had a mean age of around 60 years, with a range of about 23 to 79; more than 70% were male.

The CDR3 extends over 13 amino acids. V was shortened by 0 bases and J by 4 bases, with 7 bases between the two germline ends. Germline V gene sequence: CDR1 SGHRS, CDR2 YFSETQ. Study outcomes and limitations: Among the nonresponders, some also had low normalized T-cell clonal expansion. CD4+ T cells averaged fewer expanded clones than CD8+ T cells.

The repertoire was sequenced with immunoSEQ multiplex PCR; TCRdb's copy has only in-frame clones and lacks some. The sample contains 48,000 or so clones, about 93% of which appear only once. As regards this clone: Its antigen is as yet unknown.

This chain uses TRBV5-1 with TRBJ1-1; D call uncertain. The sequence was obtained from an adult with an advanced solid tumor such as melanoma, head and neck, liver or kidney cancer. Source: CD4+ or CD8+ T cells sorted from blood, taken in a trial of the OX40 agonist ivuxolimab. This chain's CDR3 is CASSLEFSTEAFF. For the CDR3, the DNA is TGCGCCAGCAGCTTGGAATTCAGCACTGAAGCTTTCTTT.